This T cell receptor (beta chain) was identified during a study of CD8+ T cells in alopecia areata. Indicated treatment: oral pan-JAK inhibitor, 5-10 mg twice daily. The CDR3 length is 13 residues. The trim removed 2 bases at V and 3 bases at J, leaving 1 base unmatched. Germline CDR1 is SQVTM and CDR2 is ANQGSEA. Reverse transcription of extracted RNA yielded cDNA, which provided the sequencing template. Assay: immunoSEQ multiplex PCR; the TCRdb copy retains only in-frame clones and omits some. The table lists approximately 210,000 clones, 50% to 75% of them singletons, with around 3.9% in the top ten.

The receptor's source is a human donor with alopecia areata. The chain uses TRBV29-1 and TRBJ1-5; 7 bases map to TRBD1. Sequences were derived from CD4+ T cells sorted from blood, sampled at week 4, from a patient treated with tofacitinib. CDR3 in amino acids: CSVEQGDNQPQHF. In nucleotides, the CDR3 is TGCAGCGTTGAACAGGGGGACAATCAGCCCCAGCATTTT.